Shown below are 29 T cell receptor beta chains from a single sample sequenced in a study of T cell responses to AZD1222 COVID-19 vaccine. Only in-frame clones appear in the TCRdb table, and some are missing; sequencing was by immunoSEQ multiplex PCR. Seen here are roughly 80,000 clones, 90% to 95% observed once, and the top ten hold 4.5%. The sample here was peripheral blood, taken on day 0 of MenACWY control vaccination. All receptors derive from an adult in good health.

V usage is TRBV19 and J usage is TRBJ1-4, with D uncertain. V lost 6 bases and J lost 2, with 13 bases in between. The germline gives CDR1 LNHDA, CDR2 SQIVND (reference sequence). This CDR3 is built from 15 residues. CDR3 loop: CASRRAGTTNEKLFF. CDR3 DNA sequence: TGTGCCAGTAGAAGGGCGGGAACTACTAATGAAAAACTGTTTTTT. The whole variable domain, remainder taken from reference TRBV19 and TRBJ1-4, is DGGITQSPKYLFRKEGQNVTLSCEQNLNHDAMYWYRQDPGQGLRLIYYSQIVNDFQKGDIAEGYSVSREKKESFPLTVTSAQKNPTAFYLCASRRAGTTNEKLFFGSGTQLSVL.

In this sample, this clone turned up a few times. The genes are TRBV7-9 and TRBJ1-3; 7 nucleotides line up with TRBD1. CDR3 length: 19 residues. Germline V lookup: CDR1 SEHNR, CDR2 FQNEAQ (reference sequence). The V and J ends lost 5 bases and 0 bases, in that order; junction bases with no gene match: 16. The CDR3 nucleotides read TGTGCCAGCAGCCGTTCGAGGGGGCCCGCTGACGTCTCTGGAAACACCATATATTTT. This codes for CASSRSRGPADVSGNTIYF.

Remarks on this clone: One end of the junction is discordant with germline, which a read error may explain. The chain joins TRBV18 to TRBJ2-2; D not certain. This CDR3 comprises 12 residues. Germline CDR1 is KGHSH and CDR2 is LQKENI. CDR3 bases: TGTGCCAGCTCACCCGCCCCTTATCGGGCCTCTTTT. Its translation is CASSPAPYRASF.

J is TRBJ2-7 and V is TRBV18; 12 positions agree with TRBD1. Germline values: CDR1 KGHSH, CDR2 LQKENI. V gave up 4 bases and J gave up 6 bases; unmatched junction bases: 10. This CDR3 region has 16 residues. CDR3 sequence (DNA): TGTGCCAGCTCACTAGTTCCGGGACAGGGGGCCCCCGAGCAGTACTTC. Translating it yields CASSLVPGQGAPEQYF.

A single count supports this clone. The chain combines TRBV4-1 with TRBJ1-6; tentatively, D is TRBD1 (6 bases). This CDR3 is 16 amino acids long. V lost 4 bases and J lost 7, with 17 bases in between. Germline lookup yields CDR1 MGHRA and CDR2 YSYEKL. CDR3 nucleotide sequence: TGCGCCAGCAGCCCCCTAAACCAAGGGGGGAATTCACCCCTCCACTTT. Protein sequence: CASSPLNQGGNSPLHF.

The chain uses TRBV7-9 and TRBJ2-2; D remains ambiguous. This CDR3 contains 12 residues. Germline V gene lookup returns CDR1 SEHNR and CDR2 FQNEAQ (reference sequence). Between the trimmed V and J ends, which lost 2 bases and 5 bases, there was a span of 3 bases. The chain's CDR3 is CASSLKTGELFF. CDR3 DNA: TGTGCCAGCAGCTTAAAGACCGGGGAGCTGTTTTTT. The full variable domain, completed using reference TRBV7-9 and TRBJ2-2, is DTGVSQNPRHKITKRGQNVTFRCDPISEHNRLYWYRQTLGQGPEFLTYFQNEAQLEKSRLLSDRFSAERPKGSFSTLEIQRTEQGDSAMYLCASSLKTGELFFGEGSRLTVL.

This rearrangement joins TRBV6-6 to TRBJ1-1, with 7 bases identical to TRBD1. Per the germline V gene, CDR1 is MNHNY and CDR2 is SVGAGI (reference sequence). After removal of 7 bases from V and 2 bases from J, the junction contained 4 bases not matched to a gene. The CDR3 covers 13 residues. CDR3 loop: CASKGQLNTEAFF. CDR3 in DNA: TGTGCCAGCAAGGGACAGCTAAACACTGAAGCTTTCTTT.

V and J are TRBV28 and TRBJ1-6, with a tentative D call TRBD1 (5 bases). The CDR3 totals 12 residues. The V gene's germline CDR1 is MDHEN and CDR2 SYDVKM. In DNA, the CDR3 is TGTACTACTCGAGGGGCCGGTTCACCCCTCCACTTT. Translation gives CTTRGAGSPLHF.

V usage is TRBV6-5 and J usage is TRBJ1-1; D unclear. This CDR3 comprises 14 residues. Trimming removed 5 bases from V and 1 base from J, with 11 bases in between. From germline, CDR1 is MNHEY and CDR2 SVGAGI. CDR3 loop: CASSRSISNTEAFF. As DNA, the CDR3 is TGTGCCAGCAGTAGAAGCATTTCGAACACTGAAGCTTTCTTT.

The chain joins TRBV7-9 to TRBJ2-1; 7 bases map to TRBD2. With 5 bases clipped from V and 8 bases from J, the junction kept 3 bases outside the gene matches. From germline, CDR1 is SEHNR and CDR2 FQNEAQ (reference sequence). The CDR3 consists of 12 residues. In DNA, the CDR3 is TGTGCCAGCAGCCGGGGGGTCTATGAGCAGTTCTTC. This sequence encodes CASSRGVYEQFF.

This chain links TRBV11-2 with TRBJ1-3, with D tentatively TRBD1 (5 bases). The CDR3 has 15 residues. The V and J ends lost 5 bases and 2 bases respectively, with 13 bases between them. Looked up from germline, CDR1 is SGHAT and CDR2 is FQNNGV. The CDR3: CASSTQRTTGNTIYF. The CDR3, as DNA: TGTGCCAGCAGCACTCAGAGGACAACTGGAAACACCATATATTTT.

V gene TRBV28 combines with J gene TRBJ1-3, with D hard to call. CDR1 is MDHEN, CDR2 SYDVKM, per germline. The CDR3 totals 13 residues. V gave up 7 bases and J gave up 4 bases, with 11 bases separating them. CDR3 nucleotide sequence: TGTGCCAGCAATTCGTCGCCCGGAAACACCATATATTTT. Its translation: CASNSSPGNTIYF.

This clone was seen a single time. The genes are TRBV6-5 and TRBJ1-6, with D tentatively TRBD1 (6 bases). The V end was cut by 0 bases, the J end by 11 bases, with 14 bases between. CDR3 size: 15 residues. The germline V gene encodes CDR1 MNHEY and CDR2 SVGAGI. The CDR3 nucleotides are TGTGCCAGCAGTTACTCTGTGACAGGCGGGACACCCCTCCACTTT. Translated, it gives CASSYSVTGGTPLHF.

The genes are TRBV29-1 and TRBJ1-1; no clear D gene. Germline V gene sequence: CDR1 SQVTM, CDR2 ANQGSEA. V was trimmed by 7 bases and J by 7 bases, leaving 19 bases between them. The CDR3 runs to 13 residues. Written as DNA, the CDR3 is TGCAGCGCGTTAGGCCCCAGCTCACTTGAAGCTTTCTTT. Translation: CSALGPSSLEAFF.

This chain connects TRBV9 to TRBJ2-7, with 8 nucleotides matching TRBD1. Germline V lookup: CDR1 SGDLS, CDR2 YYNGEE. V shed 0 bases, J shed 2 bases, and the junction held 4 bases outside the gene matches. CDR3 length: 15 amino acids. The CDR3 here is CASSVAQGAAYEQYF. The DNA for the CDR3 is TGTGCCAGCAGCGTAGCTCAGGGGGCGGCCTACGAGCAGTACTTC.

This clone was picked up a small number of times. The chain combines TRBV7-2 with TRBJ1-1, with TRBD1 matching 8 bases. Losses at the gene ends were 3 bases for V and 7 bases for J; bases not matched to a gene: 4. From germline, CDR1 is SGHTA and CDR2 FQGNSA. CDR3 size: 13 residues. This CDR3 is CASSFEGQGEAFF. DNA for the CDR3: TGTGCCAGCAGCTTTGAAGGACAGGGTGAAGCTTTCTTT.

The table lists this clone with a count of one. The rearrangement links TRBV9 to TRBJ2-7; 9 nucleotides agree with TRBD1. There are 15 residues in the CDR3. CDR1 and CDR2 (germline): SGDLS, YYNGEE. Trimming removed 7 bases from V and 9 bases from J; junction bases left unmatched: 17. The CDR3 DNA follows: TGTGCCAGCTCTCAAGGTGGGACAGGGATTGATCGGCAGTACTTC. Amino acid sequence: CASSQGGTGIDRQYF.

This rearrangement joins TRBV6-5 to TRBJ2-2; possible D gene TRBD1, 6 bases. From germline, CDR1 is MNHEY and CDR2 SVGAGI. The CDR3 has 15 amino acids. V dropped 3 bases and J dropped 6 bases, with 14 bases sitting between them. The CDR3, as DNA: TGTGCCAGCAGTTATGGGGGCACGGTAGCCGGGGAGCTGTTTTTT. Translation: CASSYGGTVAGELFF.

The genes are TRBV24-1 and TRBJ2-5, with TRBD2 matching over 7 bases. Germline CDR1 is KGHDR and CDR2 is SFDVKD. The CDR3 is 21 residues long. V shed 1 base, J shed 3 bases, and the junction held 22 bases outside the gene matches. This CDR3 reads CATSDFGRGLDLSRGKETQYF. The CDR3 nucleotides are TGTGCCACCAGTGATTTTGGGAGGGGACTCGACTTAAGCCGGGGCAAAGAGACCCAGTACTTC.

The rearrangement links TRBV12-3 or TRBV12-4 to TRBJ1-4; D not certain. The CDR3 spans 11 residues. V lost 8 bases and J 10 bases, leaving 11 bases between the germline ends. The CDR3 DNA follows: TGTGCCAGCTCAAACCGGGGAAAACTGTTTTTT. This gives the protein CASSNRGKLFF.

The chain couples TRBV10-1 to TRBJ2-7, with a tentative D call TRBD2 (5 bases). This CDR3 contains 16 residues. V lost 3 bases to trimming and J lost 3 bases, with 18 bases between them. CDR1 is WNHNN, CDR2 SYGVQD, per germline (reference sequence). The CDR3 is CASSDADCSGLYEQYF. The CDR3 nucleotides are TGCGCCAGCAGTGATGCGGACTGTTCAGGACTCTACGAGCAGTACTTC.

This clone was detected only once. The chain couples TRBV7-3 to TRBJ2-3, with TRBD2 matching over 15 bases. Germline lookup yields CDR1 SGHTA and CDR2 FQGTGA. With 4 bases clipped from V and 5 bases from J, the junction kept 4 bases outside the gene matches. This CDR3 comprises 16 residues. In nucleotides, the CDR3 is TGTGCCAGCAGCTCAGGACTAGCGGGAGGGTTAGATACGCAGTATTTT. Translation: CASSSGLAGGLDTQYF.

The V call is TRBV5-4, the J call TRBJ2-1, with TRBD1 matching over 7 bases. The CDR3 totals 15 residues. Trimming removed 1 base from V and 9 bases from J; junction bases left unmatched: 10. Germline V gives CDR1 SGHNT, CDR2 YYREEE (reference sequence). In nucleotides, the CDR3 is TGTGCCAGCAGCTTGCAGGGGACAGCTGGGGGTGAGCAGTTCTTC. It encodes CASSLQGTAGGEQFF.

In the case of this clone: A much more abundant neighbour one base away suggests this may be a read error. The chain is built from TRBV6-5 and TRBJ1-5; D uncertain. CDR3 size: 13 residues. V was shortened by 0 bases and J by 5 bases, with 5 bases between the two germline ends. CDR1 and CDR2 (germline): MNHEY, SVGAGI. CDR3 nucleotides: TGTGCCAGCAGTTACTCACCGGATCAGCCCCAGCATTTT. Translation: CASSYSPDQPQHF.

The chain's CDR3 is CASSPAGAPSTDTQYF. The CDR3 coding sequence is TGTGCCAGCAGTCCCGCGGGGGCCCCTAGCACAGATACGCAGTATTTT. V is TRBV6-6 and J is TRBJ2-3, with D possibly being TRBD2 (7 bases). Trimming removed 5 bases at V and 0 bases at J, with 15 bases between. The CDR3 sequence is 16 residues long. Germline lookup yields CDR1 MNHNY and CDR2 SVGAGI (reference sequence).

The rearrangement links TRBV30 to TRBJ2-7; D is unresolved. V was shortened by 0 bases and J by 5 bases, with 5 bases between the two germline ends. The CDR3 covers 11 residues. Germline CDR1 GTSNPN, CDR2 SVGIG (reference sequence). As DNA, the CDR3 is TGTGCCTGGAGTGTATCGGACGAGCAGTACTTC. This sequence encodes CAWSVSDEQYF.

The chain carries TRBV5-1 and TRBJ2-3; 7 bases map to TRBD2. The germline V gene encodes CDR1 SGHRS and CDR2 YFSETQ. Losses at the gene ends were 0 bases for V and 5 bases for J; bases not matched to a gene: 9. The length of the CDR3 is 16 residues. The CDR3 nucleotides are TGCGCCAGCAGCTTGGATCCTAGCGGAGGTGGAGATACGCAGTATTTT. This translates into CASSLDPSGGGDTQYF.

The CDR3 here is CASSIGLAGVYEQYF. DNA for the CDR3: TGTGCCAGTAGTATCGGACTAGCGGGAGTTTACGAGCAGTACTTC. V gene TRBV19 combines with J gene TRBJ2-7; 13 positions match TRBD2. The CDR3 sequence is 15 residues long. Per germline, CDR1 LNHDA and CDR2 SQIVND (reference sequence). J lost 4 bases, V lost 3 bases, and 3 bases had no gene match.

The rearrangement uses TRBV7-9 and TRBJ2-3; D remains unclear. Germline CDR1 and CDR2: SEHNR and FQNEAQ (reference sequence). Trimming stripped 0 bases from V and 0 bases from J, with 7 bases between. The CDR3 is 15 residues long. The CDR3 DNA follows: TGTGCCAGCAGCTTAGCGCTGGGTAGCACAGATACGCAGTATTTT. This gives the protein CASSLALGSTDTQYF.